This T cell receptor (beta chain) came from a study of synovial regulatory T cells in juvenile arthritis. The CDR3 is 16 residues long. No DNA appears here. The V gene's germline CDR1 is LGHNA and CDR2 YSLEER. Repertoires were generated with immunoSEQ multiplex PCR, while TCRdb's copy carries only in-frame clones and drops some. The sample shows about 9,600 clones, and approximately 2% sits with its ten largest clones. The chain has TRBV4-3 and TRBJ2-6; there is no DNA to check the TCRdb D call of TRBD2. The sequence was collected from a donor younger than 30 with juvenile idiopathic arthritis. Sequencing was performed on Treg cells from blood. Documented subset: remaining (HLA-DR-negative) circulating blood Treg cells. CDR3 protein: CASSQDGPGDPNVLTF.